This T cell receptor (beta chain) is from a study of Graves' ophthalmopathy and Graves' hyperthyroidism. Study results and caveats: Blood also contained most of the expanded thyroid clonotypes above 0.001 frequency.

This CDR3 is 16 amino acids long. CDR1 is SGHRS, CDR2 YFSETQ, per germline. The ends were cut back, 4 bases at V and 1 base at J, with 17 bases in the middle. This clonotype has a count of ten or more. Antigen unknown. Pregnancy or lactation, uncontrolled infections and other autoimmune diseases were grounds for excluding patients. The PBMC fraction was derived from 9 to 10 ml of fresh peripheral blood. RNA transcripts were the source from which TCR beta CDR3 regions were amplified. Amplification began with first-round RT-PCR using HTBI primers, then second-round multiplex PCR was performed. TCRdb processed the multiplex PCR reads anew with MiXCR; each CDR3 protein has one entry. Of 500,000 to 700,000 distinct CDR3 sequences in the sample, approximately 21% were seen once.

The sample taken for sequencing was peripheral blood. The chain uses TRBV5-1 and TRBJ1-1; no firm D call. This sequence was found in a woman younger than 35 with stable Graves' hyperthyroidism. Some clones in this sample may be carry-over from other donors' samples. Written as DNA, the CDR3 is TGCGCCAGCAGCGGGCCCCGCGGTCTGACGAACACTGAAGCTTTCTTT. This sequence encodes CASSGPRGLTNTEAFF. Drawing the rest from reference TRBV5-1 and TRBJ1-1, the complete variable domain is KAGVTQTPRYLIKTRGQQVTLSCSPISGHRSVSWYQQTPGQGLQFLFEYFSETQRNKGNFPGRFSGRQFSNSRSEMNVSTLELGDSALYLCASSGPRGLTNTEAFFGQGTRLTVV.